Shown below are 13 T cell receptor beta chains from a single sample sequenced in a study of identical twins. TCRdb passed the 5' RACE reads through MiXCR, listing each CDR3 protein once. The data hold around 570,000 distinct CDR3 sequences, with around a tenth observed a single time. This same sample was also part of a study on yellow fever vaccine responses in identical twins.

The sequenced sample was PBMCs. The receptors stem from a young woman in good health.

This clonotype showed up just a few times. The rearrangement joins TRBV5-1 to TRBJ2-7, with 8 bases identical to TRBD1. The V gene end was trimmed by 0 bases and the J gene end by 5 bases; junction bases not matched to a gene: 7. Germline CDR1 is SGHRS and CDR2 is YFSETQ. The CDR3 length is 15 residues. In nucleotides, the CDR3 is TGCGCCAGCAGCTTGGCCCAGGGGGCTTTGGACGAGCAGTACTTC. As protein: CASSLAQGALDEQYF. The full variable domain, in which reference TRBV5-1 and TRBJ2-7 provide the parts outside the CDR3, is KAGVTQTPRYLIKTRGQQVTLSCSPISGHRSVSWYQQTPGQGLQFLFEYFSETQRNKGNFPGRFSGRQFSNSRSEMNVSTLELGDSALYLCASSLAQGALDEQYFGPGTRLTVT.

The chain links TRBV29-1 to TRBJ1-5; the D gene is possibly TRBD1 (5 bases). Deletions cut 4 bases from V and 3 bases from J, with 10 bases between. Germline V gives CDR1 SQVTM, CDR2 ANQGSEA. There are 13 residues in the CDR3. As DNA, the CDR3 is TGCAGCGTTGCGGCAGGGCTCAATCAGCCCCAGCATTTT. It translates to CSVAAGLNQPQHF.

This clonotype was counted many times. This sequence joins TRBV7-8 and TRBJ2-5; D is uncertain. The V end lost 1 base, the J end lost 2 bases, and 8 bases lay between the germline ends. The CDR3 loop spans 14 amino acids. Germline V gene lookup returns CDR1 SGHVS and CDR2 FQNEAQ. Written as DNA, the CDR3 is TGTGCCAGCAGCTTAGAGGCAGCTCAAGAGACCCAGTACTTC. Protein product: CASSLEAAQETQYF.

This clonotype was picked up a small number of times. The V call is TRBV29-1, the J call TRBJ1-3; D is unresolved. The germline gives CDR1 SQVTM, CDR2 ANQGSEA. The CDR3 covers 13 residues. Trimming left V 2 bases short and J 0 bases short, with 5 bases between. The CDR3 sequence is CSVESSSGNTIYF. CDR3 nucleotide sequence: TGCAGCGTTGAAAGCAGCTCTGGAAACACCATATATTTT.

The table lists this clonotype with many counts. The chain employs TRBV27 and TRBJ2-7; TRBD2 aligns across 7 bases. The V gene's germline CDR1 is MNHEY and CDR2 SMNVEV (reference sequence). Trimming at V came to 5 bases and at J to 6 bases, leaving 19 bases not matched to a gene. The CDR3 extends over 17 amino acids. The CDR3 DNA sequence: TGTGCCAGCAGTCCGCTGACACTAGCGATCGCCCCCTCCGAGCAGTACTTC. This gives the protein CASSPLTLAIAPSEQYF.

This clonotype has just a few counts. V is TRBV20-1 and J is TRBJ2-1; a weak D match, TRBD2 (5 bases). This CDR3 region has 15 residues. With 2 bases removed from V and 4 bases from J, the gap between germline ends came to 15 bases. Germline values: CDR1 DFQATT, CDR2 SNEGSKA (reference sequence). CDR3 nucleotide sequence: TGCAGTGCTAGATCTCGTAAGGACTGGTACAATGAGCAGTTCTTC. Amino acid sequence: CSARSRKDWYNEQFF.

This clonotype was observed a few times. This chain connects TRBV6-5 to TRBJ2-1, with 8 nucleotides matching TRBD1. Unmatched junction bases numbered 4, after V lost 1 base and J lost 8 bases. Germline V lookup: CDR1 MNHEY, CDR2 SVGAGI. The CDR3 contains 14 residues. The CDR3 is CASSYWQGADEQFF. The CDR3 DNA follows: TGTGCCAGCAGTTACTGGCAGGGGGCCGATGAGCAGTTCTTC.

This clonotype was recorded at least ten times. This rearrangement joins TRBV12-3 or TRBV12-4 to TRBJ2-5, with 8 bases matching TRBD1. CDR3 size: 16 residues. V gave up 7 bases and J gave up 0 bases; unmatched junction bases: 10. Here the CDR3 reads CASTVGQGTHQETQYF. CDR3 nucleotide sequence: TGTGCCAGCACGGTAGGACAGGGTACACACCAAGAGACCCAGTACTTC.

The J gene is TRBJ2-1, the V gene TRBV27; 7 nucleotides agree with TRBD2. CDR3 length equals 14 residues. V trimming: 4 bases; J trimming: 4 bases; junction bases outside the gene matches: 4. Germline loops: CDR1 MNHEY, CDR2 SMNVEV (reference sequence). The CDR3 region has the DNA TGTGCCAGCAGTTATCCGGGGGGATACAATGAGCAGTTCTTC. This encodes CASSYPGGYNEQFF.

This clonotype was detected only a few times. The J gene is TRBJ2-2, the V gene TRBV20-1; 11 bases map to TRBD2. CDR1 and CDR2 from the germline V gene are DFQATT and SNEGSKA (reference sequence). The junction had 5 bases not matched to a gene; V was cut back by 3 bases and J by 5 bases. The CDR3 length is 15 residues. CDR3 nucleotides: TGCAGTGCTAGCCACCTAGCGGGGGGTACCGGGGAGCTGTTTTTT. It translates to CSASHLAGGTGELFF.

The table lists this clonotype with a few counts. This chain connects TRBV9 to TRBJ1-6; D remains ambiguous. The V end lost 4 bases, the J end lost 0 bases, and 11 bases lay between the germline ends. CDR1 and CDR2 from the germline V gene are SGDLS and YYNGEE. This CDR3 is 16 amino acids long. CDR3 nucleotides: TGTGCCAGCAGCAAAGACGGAAGCTCCTATAATTCACCCCTCCACTTT. Its translation is CASSKDGSSYNSPLHF.

This chain connects TRBV11-2 to TRBJ2-1; D possibly corresponds to TRBD2 (6 bases). The germline V gene has CDR1 SGHAT and CDR2 FQNNGV. The CDR3 runs to 15 residues. Deletions cut 7 bases from V and 7 bases from J, with 20 bases between. CDR3 amino acids: CASIPNRRAHNEQFF. The CDR3 coding sequence is TGTGCCAGCATCCCCAATCGGAGGGCCCATAATGAGCAGTTCTTC.

This chain links TRBV11-2 with TRBJ2-5, with D maybe TRBD1 (5 bases). V shed 3 bases and J shed 6 bases, with 14 bases lying between them. This CDR3 spans 14 amino acids. Germline loops: CDR1 SGHAT, CDR2 FQNNGV. CDR3: CASSFVVGPKTQYF. In DNA, the CDR3 is TGTGCCAGCAGCTTTGTCGTGGGGCCTAAGACCCAGTACTTC.